The 22 T cell receptor beta chains reported below all come from one sample, sequenced in a study of OX40 agonist ivuxolimab in advanced cancers. The method behind the library was the immunoSEQ multiplex PCR assay. TCRdb limited this immuneACCESS table to in-frame rearrangements with V and J called. A share of clones is missing; checked studies link under half to unresolved V genes, and the rest is unexplained. The sample table records some 100,000 clones; roughly 94% of these occur just once. The ten largest make up 2.6% of the sample. This specimen was CD4+ or CD8+ T cells sorted from blood, taken in a trial of the OX40 agonist ivuxolimab. Receptor source: an adult with an advanced solid tumor such as melanoma, head and neck, liver or kidney cancer.

A few counts support this clone. The chain uses TRBV19 and TRBJ1-2; the match to TRBD1 covers 7 bases. The germline gives CDR1 LNHDA, CDR2 SQIVND (reference sequence). The CDR3 is 15 residues long. With 4 bases clipped from V and 4 bases from J, the junction kept 9 bases outside the gene matches. CDR3 DNA sequence: TGTGCCAGTAGTACACCGGGACAGCCGATCTATGGCTACACCTTC. Its protein is CASSTPGQPIYGYTF.

The chain links TRBV27 to TRBJ1-2, with a possible D match to TRBD1 (6 bases). Germline CDR1 and CDR2: MNHEY and SMNVEV (reference sequence). V gave up 2 bases and J gave up 8 bases, with 12 bases separating them. The length of the CDR3 is 13 residues. Here the CDR3 DNA reads TGTGCCAGCAGTTTAACACGGGGGGCCGGCTACACCTTC. This codes for CASSLTRGAGYTF.

This chain connects TRBV4-1 to TRBJ2-7; 8 bases align to TRBD1. V lost 0 bases, J lost 2 bases, and 6 bases stayed unmatched. The CDR3 sequence is 16 residues long. CDR1 is MGHRA, CDR2 YSYEKL, per germline. The CDR3 is CASSQEVPGQAYEQYF. CDR3 coding DNA: TGCGCCAGCAGCCAAGAAGTCCCGGGACAGGCCTACGAGCAGTACTTC.

V and J are TRBV4-1 and TRBJ1-1; weak D call: TRBD1 (5 bases). Trimming shortened V by 4 bases and J by 3 bases, and 12 bases separated the two germline ends. CDR1 and CDR2 (germline): MGHRA, YSYEKL. This CDR3 has 14 amino acids. CDR3: CASSPRTGDTEAFF. DNA for the CDR3: TGCGCCAGCAGCCCCAGAACAGGCGACACTGAAGCTTTCTTT.

The rearrangement uses TRBV13 and TRBJ2-7; D is possibly TRBD2 (5 bases). This CDR3 is 14 amino acids long. V lost 3 bases and J 0 bases, leaving 9 bases between the germline ends. Germline V gene sequence: CDR1 PRHDT, CDR2 FYEKMQ (reference sequence). CDR3 sequence reads: CASSFGESSYEQYF. The CDR3, as DNA: TGTGCCAGCAGCTTCGGGGAGAGCTCCTACGAGCAGTACTTC. Complete variable domain (other parts from reference TRBV13 and TRBJ2-7): AAGVIQSPRHLIKEKRETATLKCYPIPRHDTVYWYQQGPGQDPQFLISFYEKMQSDKGSIPDRFSAQQFSDYHSELNMSSLELGDSALYFCASSFGESSYEQYFGPGTRLTVT.

This clone was seen a few times. The rearrangement joins TRBV6-1 to TRBJ1-1; the D is unclear. The CDR3 is 11 residues long. Looked up from germline, CDR1 is MNHNS and CDR2 is SASEGT. The V and J ends lost 5 bases and 3 bases respectively, with 4 bases between them. The CDR3 nucleotides read TGTGCCAGCAGTAAGTACACTGAAGCTTTCTTT. As protein: CASSKYTEAFF.

The rearrangement joins TRBV15 to TRBJ2-1; 10 nucleotides agree with TRBD2. The CDR3 is 19 amino acids. Germline V gene lookup returns CDR1 LNHNV and CDR2 YYDKDF (reference sequence). The V segment lost 0 bases and the J segment 3 bases; nucleotides outside the gene matches: 11. CDR3 sequence reads: CATSRDPDPGTSVYNEQFF. The CDR3, as DNA: TGTGCCACCAGCAGAGATCCGGACCCCGGGACTAGCGTCTACAATGAGCAGTTCTTC.

The chain combines TRBV5-1 with TRBJ2-1, with D unclear. With 2 bases removed from V and 5 bases from J, the gap between germline ends came to 8 bases. CDR1 is SGHRS, CDR2 YFSETQ, per germline. CDR3 length: 13 amino acids. DNA for the CDR3: TGCGCCAGCAGCTTCTCAGAGAACAATGAGCAGTTCTTC. It encodes CASSFSENNEQFF. Based on the CDR3 plus reference TRBV5-1 and TRBJ2-1, the full variable domain is KAGVTQTPRYLIKTRGQQVTLSCSPISGHRSVSWYQQTPGQGLQFLFEYFSETQRNKGNFPGRFSGRQFSNSRSEMNVSTLELGDSALYLCASSFSENNEQFFGPGTRLTVL.

The CDR3 DNA is TGTGCTAGTGGTTTGGCCGGGTCCTCTGGAAACACCATATATTTT. It encodes CASGLAGSSGNTIYF. This chain uses TRBV12-5 with TRBJ1-3; no definite D call. V lost 1 base, J lost 0 bases, and 7 bases lay in between. Germline V lookup: CDR1 LGHNT, CDR2 FRNRAP. The CDR3 has 15 residues.

For the CDR3, the DNA is TGTGCCAGCAGCGTAGTTTGGGGGGAAGAGACCCAGTACTTC. Its protein product is CASSVVWGEETQYF. V gene TRBV9 combines with J gene TRBJ2-5, with D maybe TRBD2 (6 bases). Trimming pared 0 bases from V and 3 bases from J, leaving 9 bases between. Per the germline V gene, CDR1 is SGDLS and CDR2 is YYNGEE. This CDR3 contains 14 residues.

The chain links TRBV5-1 to TRBJ1-2; D might be TRBD1 (6 bases). The CDR3 runs to 14 residues. From germline, CDR1 is SGHRS and CDR2 YFSETQ. The ends were cut back, 6 bases at V and 4 bases at J, with 16 bases in the middle. The chain's CDR3 is CASTLAGGGYGYTF. DNA of the CDR3: TGCGCCAGCACCCTTGCCGGGGGCGGCTATGGCTACACCTTC.

The V call is TRBV9, the J call TRBJ2-1; 7 positions match TRBD2. Trimming at V came to 0 bases and at J to 7 bases, leaving 19 bases not matched to a gene. In germline, CDR1 is SGDLS, CDR2 YYNGEE. This CDR3 is built from 19 residues. The DNA for the CDR3 is TGTGCCAGCAGCGTAGAAGTAACGGGGAGGGCATCCGGCGGGAATGAGCAGTTCTTC. Protein product: CASSVEVTGRASGGNEQFF.

The gene calls are TRBV7-2 and TRBJ2-7; 8 bases are a match to TRBD1. The CDR3 is made up of 15 amino acids. Germline CDR1 and CDR2: SGHTA and FQGNSA. The junction had 9 bases not matched to a gene; V was cut back by 1 base and J by 7 bases. CDR3 loop: CASSLVAGTGLEQYF. CDR3 DNA sequence: TGTGCCAGCAGCTTAGTGGCCGGGACAGGCTTGGAGCAGTACTTC.

The rearrangement uses TRBV5-1 and TRBJ1-1; a weak D match, TRBD1 (6 bases). CDR1 and CDR2 (germline): SGHRS, YFSETQ. This CDR3 spans 17 amino acids. V lost 4 bases and J 0 bases, leaving 19 bases between the germline ends. The CDR3 reads CASSGPGLGGMNTEAFF. The CDR3 region has the DNA TGCGCCAGCAGCGGACCGGGACTCGGGGGCATGAACACTGAAGCTTTCTTT.

V and J are TRBV6-5 and TRBJ2-7; the D gene is possibly TRBD1 (6 bases). CDR3 length equals 13 residues. The V end was cut by 2 bases, the J end by 4 bases, with 9 bases between. Germline V CDR1 and CDR2: MNHEY, SVGAGI. CDR3 sequence (DNA): TGTGCCAGCAGTTACGGGACACTTTACGAGCAGTACTTC. Encoded protein: CASSYGTLYEQYF.

The chain is built from TRBV19 and TRBJ1-2; D is possibly TRBD1 (5 bases). There are 12 residues in the CDR3. Trimming shortened V by 11 bases and J by 2 bases, and 12 bases separated the two germline ends. Germline V gene data show CDR1 as LNHDA and CDR2 as SQIVND (reference sequence). The CDR3 bases are TGTGCCTCCCGGGACTGGAACTATGGCTACACCTTC. This codes for CASRDWNYGYTF.

In DNA, the CDR3 is TGTGCCAGCAGTTACTTACGGGTGCGAGAGACCCAGTACTTC. It codes for CASSYLRVRETQYF. This chain links TRBV6-5 with TRBJ2-5, with D uncertain. The CDR3 is 14 residues long. V lost 1 base and J 4 bases, leaving 10 bases between the germline ends. Germline lookup yields CDR1 MNHEY and CDR2 SVGAGI.

The rearrangement uses TRBV4-1 and TRBJ1-5, with no clear D. The V gene's germline CDR1 is MGHRA and CDR2 YSYEKL. This CDR3 spans 14 amino acids. Trimming stripped 2 bases from V and 1 base from J, with 6 bases between. DNA of the CDR3: TGCGCCAGCAGCCAAAGTGACAGCAATCAGCCCCAGCATTTT. Protein sequence: CASSQSDSNQPQHF.

The V and J genes are TRBV6-6 and TRBJ2-2, with 9 bases fitting TRBD1. Trimming removed 11 bases from V and 1 base from J; junction bases left unmatched: 5. The CDR3 has 14 residues. Germline CDR1 is MNHNY and CDR2 is SVGAGI (reference sequence). The CDR3 reads CAGGTGWNTGELFF. CDR3 DNA: TGTGCCGGGGGGACAGGGTGGAACACCGGGGAGCTGTTTTTT.

The chain recombines TRBV19 with TRBJ2-3; the D is unclear. Trimming removed 7 bases at V and 4 bases at J, with 15 bases between. Germline CDR1 reads LNHDA; CDR2 reads SQIVND (reference sequence). The CDR3 extends over 14 amino acids. CDR3 sequence (DNA): TGTGCCAGTAAGGATGAGTACGCGGCAGATACGCAGTATTTT. It yields the protein CASKDEYAADTQYF.

This clone was seen a single time. The sample holds other DNA sequences that translate to the same CDR3. The chain is built from TRBV9 and TRBJ2-7; D not resolved. The CDR3 runs to 14 residues. Trimming pared 4 bases from V and 4 bases from J, leaving 15 bases between. Germline CDR1 reads SGDLS; CDR2 reads YYNGEE. In DNA form, the CDR3 reads TGTGCCAGCAGCCCCTATTTAGGTGGGTACGAGCAGTACTTC. Translation: CASSPYLGGYEQYF.

The chain has TRBV27 and TRBJ2-3; no clear D gene. CDR3 size: 13 residues. Trimming shortened V by 3 bases and J by 0 bases, and 4 bases separated the two germline ends. CDR1 is MNHEY, CDR2 SMNVEV, per germline (reference sequence). CDR3 sequence: CASSFMSTDTQYF. CDR3 DNA: TGTGCCAGCAGTTTTATGAGCACAGATACGCAGTATTTT.